This T cell receptor (beta chain) was sequenced during a study of T cells in Graves' hyperthyroidism and ophthalmopathy. The investigators amplified TCR beta CDR3 regions from RNA transcripts. The HTBI set primed first-round TCR CDR3 RT-PCR. TCRdb passed the multiplex PCR reads through MiXCR, listing each CDR3 protein once. This table has about 53,000 distinct CDR3 sequences, around half appearing once. Germline V gene sequence: CDR1 DFQATT, CDR2 SNEGSKA (reference sequence). With 6 bases clipped from V and 7 bases from J, the junction kept 8 bases outside the gene matches. This CDR3 is 13 amino acids long. This clonotype was observed many times. Individuals with ophthalmopathy presented a Clinical Activity Score of at least 3, a NOSPECS grade of at least 4 and a duration under 3 months.

The receptor was derived from a woman in her 30s with Graves' ophthalmopathy. What was sequenced was blood. The chain employs TRBV20-1 and TRBJ2-7; 11 bases fit TRBD2. The CDR3 nucleotides read TGCAGTGCGATACTAGCGGGAGTGGGTGAGCAGTACTTC. This gives the protein CSAILAGVGEQYF.